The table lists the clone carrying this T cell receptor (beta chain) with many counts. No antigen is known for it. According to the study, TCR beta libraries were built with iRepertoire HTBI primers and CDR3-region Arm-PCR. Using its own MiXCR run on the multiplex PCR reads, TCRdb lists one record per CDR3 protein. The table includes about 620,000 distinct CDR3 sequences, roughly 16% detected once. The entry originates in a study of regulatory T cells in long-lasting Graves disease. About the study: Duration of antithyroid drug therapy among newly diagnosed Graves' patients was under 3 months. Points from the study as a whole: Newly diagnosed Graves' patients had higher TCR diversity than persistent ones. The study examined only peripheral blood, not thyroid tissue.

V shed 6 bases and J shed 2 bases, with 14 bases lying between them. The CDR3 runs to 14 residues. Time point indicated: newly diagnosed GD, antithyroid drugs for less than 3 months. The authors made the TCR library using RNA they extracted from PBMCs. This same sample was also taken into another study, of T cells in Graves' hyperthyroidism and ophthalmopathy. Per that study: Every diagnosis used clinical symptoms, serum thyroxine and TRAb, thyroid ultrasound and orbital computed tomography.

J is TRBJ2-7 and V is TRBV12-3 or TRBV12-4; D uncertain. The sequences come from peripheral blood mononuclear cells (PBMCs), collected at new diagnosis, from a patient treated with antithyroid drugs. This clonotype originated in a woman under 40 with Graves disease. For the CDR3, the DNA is TGTGCCAGCAGCTCCGTTTTCTACACCTACGAGCAGTACTTC. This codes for CASSSVFYTYEQYF.